These T cell receptor beta chains were read from a single sample in a study of cytomegalovirus exposure and HLA in healthy donors. The data were produced by immunoSEQ multiplex PCR, yet TCRdb's version contains in-frame clones alone and is incomplete. The sample has 160,000 or so clones, about four fifths seen once. The source material was PBMCs. The receptors stem from a woman younger than 30 in good health and CMV-seropositive. Each CDR3 is given with its conserved first and last residue. Fields, in order: V gene, D gene, J gene, clone size, CDR3 DNA, CDR3 protein. D genes are given only for firm matches. Where a row states a size, it is once, few, many or the class of an expanded clone; other rows omit it.

TRBV28	.	TRBJ1-2	.	TGTGCCAGCACCATAGCCACCAGCTATGGCTACACCTTC	CASTIATSYGYTF
TRBV9	.	TRBJ2-7	.	TGTGCCAGCAGCGCCCTTGGTGGGGCCGCGAACTACGAGCAGTACTTC	CASSALGGAANYEQYF
TRBV5-6	.	TRBJ2-7	.	TGTGCCAGCAGCTTGGGCACAGGGTACGAGCAGTACTTC	CASSLGTGYEQYF
TRBV5-1	.	TRBJ2-5	few	TGCGCCAGCAGCCCAGGCCGCTTGGAGACCCAGTACTTC	CASSPGRLETQYF
TRBV11-3	TRBD2	TRBJ2-5	.	TGTGCCAGCAGTCCGTCCCCCGGGGGGCAAGAGACCCAGTACTTC	CASSPSPGGQETQYF
TRBV28	.	TRBJ2-7	.	TGTGCCAGCAGCCCCGACAGGGACTGGTACGAGCAGTACTTC	CASSPDRDWYEQYF
TRBV6-1	.	TRBJ2-3	.	TGTGCCAGCCCCGTCGGGGTGGGGACAGATACGCAGTATTTT	CASPVGVGTDTQYF
TRBV27	TRBD2	TRBJ2-1	.	TGTGCCAGCACGAACAGCGGGGGGCTTAATGAGCAGTTCTTC	CASTNSGGLNEQFF
TRBV15	.	TRBJ1-6	.	TGTGCCACCAGCAGAACTACTCCGGACAGAGGGCATTCACCCCTCCACTTT	CATSRTTPDRGHSPLHF
TRBV10-1	.	TRBJ1-1	.	TGCGCCAGCAGAGCAAAAACAGGGATAGACACTGAAGCTTTCTTT	CASRAKTGIDTEAFF
TRBV19	TRBD2	TRBJ2-5	.	TGTGCCAGTAGTGTGGGACTAGCGTGGGGTGAGACCCAGTACTTC	CASSVGLAWGETQYF
TRBV10-3	TRBD2	TRBJ2-2	.	TGTGCCATCAGTGAGAGTGGGACGGGGGGGCTCGGCGGGGAGCTGTTTTTT	CAISESGTGGLGGELFF
TRBV10-3	TRBD1	TRBJ1-1	.	TGTGCCATCAGTCCGGGACAGGGGACTCGGGAGAACACTGAAGCTTTCTTT	CAISPGQGTRENTEAFF
TRBV2	TRBD1	TRBJ2-7	.	TGTGCCAGCAGTCTGGACAGGGAAGGCGAGCAGTACTTC	CASSLDREGEQYF
TRBV7-9	.	TRBJ1-2	once	TGTGCCAGCAGCGGTAGCCCCGGGATCGGGGGGCGCAGTGAGGGCTACACCTTC	CASSGSPGIGGRSEGYTF
TRBV10-3	TRBD1	TRBJ2-3	few	TGTGCCATCAGTGAGGGCCAGGGGGCGACGCAGTATTTT	CAISEGQGATQYF
TRBV28	.	TRBJ1-2	.	TGTGCCAGCAGTTTACATGACAGTCTATCATTCGGTGGCTACACCTTC	CASSLHDSLSFGGYTF
TRBV6-4	.	TRBJ2-3	.	TGTGCCAGCAGTGACTCGAGGGGGGGGCCAGATACGCAGTATTTT	CASSDSRGGPDTQYF
TRBV9	.	TRBJ2-7	.	TGTGCCAGCAGCCCGTCGTTCGTAGGGGACGAGCAGTACTTC	CASSPSFVGDEQYF
TRBV19	.	TRBJ2-3	.	TGTGCCAGTAATCGGGGGAGAGCAGATACGCAGTATTTT	CASNRGRADTQYF
TRBV6-6	.	TRBJ1-1	.	TGTGCCAGCAGAAACGGGGGGAACACTGAAGCTTTCTTT	CASRNGGNTEAFF
TRBV7-9	TRBD1	TRBJ2-7	once	TGTGCCAGCAGCAAGACCGGGACAGACTACGAGCAGTACTTC	CASSKTGTDYEQYF
TRBV6-5	.	TRBJ2-7	.	TGTGCCAGCAGTAGGGGGACCTACGAGCAGTACTTC	CASSRGTYEQYF
TRBV18	.	TRBJ1-4	few	TGTGCCAGCTCACCGACAAATGAAAAACTGTTTTTT	CASSPTNEKLFF
TRBV18	TRBD1	TRBJ1-6	.	TGTGCCAGCTCACGCGCGACAGGGACAAATTCACCCCTCCACTTT	CASSRATGTNSPLHF
TRBV10-3	TRBD1	TRBJ1-1	.	TGTGCCATTAGGACAGGGGGTAGCACTGAAGCTTTCTTT	CAIRTGGSTEAFF
TRBV15	TRBD1	TRBJ2-3	.	TGTGCCACCAGCGGGTACAGGGGCCGTACAGATACGCAGTATTTT	CATSGYRGRTDTQYF
TRBV6-1	.	TRBJ2-5	.	TGTGCCAGCACCCCAGGGGCGGAGACCCAGTACTTC	CASTPGAETQYF
TRBV11-2	.	TRBJ2-3	.	TGTGCCAGCACCCTAGACCTCACAGATACGCAGTATTTT	CASTLDLTDTQYF
TRBV7-6	TRBD2	TRBJ2-3	.	TGTGCCAGCAGCTTAGATGGTGGGACTATGCTGGATACGCAGTATTTT	CASSLDGGTMLDTQYF
TRBV11-2	.	TRBJ2-7	once	TGTGCCAGCAGCTTAGAACAGGGAACCCTCGAGCAGTACTTC	CASSLEQGTLEQYF
TRBV28	TRBD1	TRBJ1-4	once	TGTGCCAGCAGTAACCCTCAGGGGGCGGGTAATGAAAAACTGTTTTTT	CASSNPQGAGNEKLFF
TRBV7-9	TRBD1	TRBJ2-1	.	TGTGCCAGCAGCTCCCGGACAGGGTACAATGAGCAGTTCTTC	CASSSRTGYNEQFF
TRBV15	.	TRBJ1-6	.	TGTGCCACCAGCAGAGACAGGGTGTTGGGCACCTATAATTCACCCCTCCACTTT	CATSRDRVLGTYNSPLHF
TRBV19	TRBD1	TRBJ1-5	.	TGTGCCAGTAGTATAGTTGACAGGGTTCATCAGCCCCAGCATTTT	CASSIVDRVHQPQHF
TRBV28	.	TRBJ1-5	.	TGTGCCAGCAGTCTTAGTTTCGGGGTGGGAAGTCGGAGCAATCAGCCCCAGCATTTT	CASSLSFGVGSRSNQPQHF
TRBV6-6	.	TRBJ1-4	.	TGTGCCAGCAGCCCGGGGTCATCCAATGAAAAACTGTTTTTT	CASSPGSSNEKLFF
TRBV10-3	TRBD1	TRBJ1-1	.	TGTGCCATTGGGGAGGACAGGGGGAACACTGAAGCTTTCTTT	CAIGEDRGNTEAFF
TRBV28	TRBD2	TRBJ2-7	few	TGTGCCAGCAGCCAAAGCGGGGGCGAGCAGTACTTC	CASSQSGGEQYF
TRBV11-2	TRBD2	TRBJ2-3	.	TGTGCCAGCAGCCGCCTCCGGGGGGGCCTAACAGATACGCAGTATTTT	CASSRLRGGLTDTQYF
TRBV5-1	TRBD1	TRBJ2-6	.	TGCGCCAGCAGCAGCGCCTTGGCAGGGGGCAAGTCTGGGGCCAACGGCCTGACTTTC	CASSSALAGGKSGANGLTF
TRBV5-4	.	TRBJ1-3	.	TGTGCCAGCAGCTTGCCCGGGACACCTGGAAACACCATATATTTT	CASSLPGTPGNTIYF
TRBV11-2	.	TRBJ2-5	.	TGTGCCAGCAGCCAGTTGGGGGCGGACCAAGAGACCCAGTACTTC	CASSQLGADQETQYF
TRBV7-8	.	TRBJ2-5	.	TGTGCCAGCAGCAAAGATGCAGTTGGGACCCAGTACTTC	CASSKDAVGTQYF
TRBV12-5	TRBD2	TRBJ2-3	once	TGTGCTAGTGGTTTGGTACTAACTAGCGGGGGGGATACGCAGTATTTT	CASGLVLTSGGDTQYF
TRBV7-3	TRBD1	TRBJ2-7	.	TGTGCCAGCAGCCAGGACGGGACAGGGGCCTACGAGCAGTACTTC	CASSQDGTGAYEQYF